The next 18 T cell receptor beta chains were all read from a single sample in a study of CXCR3-negative and CXCR3-positive naive CD8 T cells. Study-wide findings and caveats: Hydrophobicity of TRB CDR3s was greater in CXCR3-positive naive cells than in CXCR3-negative naive cells.

These TCRs are of unknown antigen specificity. The TRB libraries of cDNA were built by UMI-labeled 5' RACE. TCRdb reanalyzed the 5' RACE reads, giving one entry per CDR3 protein sequence and no DNA. The sample data list around 110,000 distinct CDR3 sequences. Sequenced material: naive CXCR3+ CD8+ T cells from blood. Specified subset: CD45RO-CCR7+CD27+CD95- naive CD8+ T cells expressing CXCR3 (TNR3+). The receptors were sampled from a human donor in good health. Some clones in this sample may be carry-over from other donors' samples.

This chain connects TRBV29-1 to TRBJ2-5; the D call from TCRdb, TRBD1, cannot be confirmed without DNA. This CDR3 region has 14 residues. Germline loops: CDR1 SQVTM, CDR2 ANQGSEA. The CDR3 loop is CSVPDRGRSETQYF.

The chain recombines TRBV12-3 or TRBV12-4 with TRBJ1-1. This CDR3 is built from 15 residues. CDR3 loop: CASSLWFNMNTEAFF.

The chain couples TRBV7-6 to TRBJ1-3; TCRdb picks TRBD1, but there is no DNA to check that call. The CDR3 is 16 amino acids. Per germline, CDR1 SGHVS and CDR2 FNYEAQ. CDR3 region: CASSDGQGFNGNTIYF. The full variable domain, with the rest looked up from reference TRBV7-6 and TRBJ1-3, is GAGVSQSPRYKVTKRGQDVALRCDPISGHVSLYWYRQALGQGPEFLTYFNYEAQQDKSGLPNDRFSAERPEGSISTLTIQRTEQRDSAMYRCASSDGQGFNGNTIYFGEGSWLTVV.

This sequence joins TRBV7-9 and TRBJ1-2; the D call from TCRdb, TRBD1, cannot be confirmed without DNA. The CDR3 length is 13 residues. Per germline, CDR1 SEHNR and CDR2 FQNEAQ (reference sequence). The CDR3 region is CASSFQGAYGYTF.

The chain carries TRBV10-3 and TRBJ1-1; the D call of TRBD1 rests on TCRdb alone, since no DNA is present to check it. The germline V gene encodes CDR1 ENHRY and CDR2 SYGVKD. The CDR3 loop spans 17 amino acids. CDR3 loop: CAISEEVWGVVNTEAFF.

The rearrangement uses TRBV29-1 and TRBJ2-2; TCRdb's D call, TRBD2, is unchecked because there is no DNA. The CDR3 covers 16 residues. Germline CDR1 SQVTM, CDR2 ANQGSEA. CDR3 sequence: CSVEDISGENTGELFF.

This sequence joins TRBV5-1 and TRBJ2-1. This CDR3 is built from 14 residues. The germline CDR1 and CDR2 sequences are SGHRS and YFSETQ. Here the CDR3 reads CASSLHPGYNEQFF. The whole variable domain, remainder taken from reference TRBV5-1 and TRBJ2-1, is KAGVTQTPRYLIKTRGQQVTLSCSPISGHRSVSWYQQTPGQGLQFLFEYFSETQRNKGNFPGRFSGRQFSNSRSEMNVSTLELGDSALYLCASSLHPGYNEQFFGPGTRLTVL.

J is TRBJ1-1 and V is TRBV25-1; TCRdb proposes TRBD1, but this gene call is untestable without DNA. The CDR3 has 13 amino acids. CDR1 is MGHDK and CDR2 is SYGVNS in the germline V gene. CDR3 amino acids: CASSEGGRAPAFF.

This chain uses TRBV4-1 with TRBJ1-2. The CDR3 loop spans 15 amino acids. CDR1 and CDR2 from the germline V gene are MGHRA and YSYEKL. CDR3 amino acids: CASSQGTEVFYGYTF.

The V and J genes are TRBV2 and TRBJ2-3; as DNA is missing, the TRBD1 call by TCRdb cannot be tested. Per germline, CDR1 SNHLY and CDR2 FYNNEI. CDR3 length: 17 residues. CDR3 region: CASRWGGRRGDPDTQYF.

The rearrangement uses TRBV14 and TRBJ2-2. The CDR3 totals 15 residues. Germline CDR1 SGHDN, CDR2 FVKESK. CDR3 region: CASSQDGSDEGELFF.

The chain joins TRBV7-9 to TRBJ1-1. The CDR3 has 13 amino acids. CDR1 and CDR2 (germline): SEHNR, FQNEAQ (reference sequence). The CDR3 loop is CASSPKVRYEAFF.

The chain employs TRBV29-1 and TRBJ1-1; TCRdb's D call, TRBD1, is unchecked because there is no DNA. This CDR3 has 13 residues. CDR1 is SQVTM and CDR2 is ANQGSEA in the germline V gene. The CDR3: CSGGQGTITEAFF.

The chain links TRBV27 to TRBJ2-2. Germline-derived CDR1 and CDR2 are MNHEY and SMNVEV (reference sequence). CDR3 length: 16 residues. The CDR3: CASSLSRQIGSGELFF.

J is TRBJ1-1 and V is TRBV7-3; TCRdb's assignment of TRBD1 cannot be checked, as there is no DNA. The CDR3 extends over 15 amino acids. CDR1 and CDR2 (germline): SGHTA, FQGTGA. The CDR3 reads CASSVMGQGNTEAFF.

V and J are TRBV13 and TRBJ2-1; TCRdb outputs TRBD2, but without DNA this stays unchecked. This CDR3 contains 16 residues. Germline V gives CDR1 PRHDT, CDR2 FYEKMQ (reference sequence). The CDR3 loop reads CASSPLGTSGGNEQFF.

The genes are TRBV7-9 and TRBJ1-1. The CDR3 consists of 16 residues. Germline CDR1 and CDR2: SEHNR and FQNEAQ (reference sequence). Here the CDR3 reads CASSFPTQSSNTEAFF. The variable domain in full, with the rest retrieved from reference TRBV7-9 and TRBJ1-1, is DTGVSQNPRHKITKRGQNVTFRCDPISEHNRLYWYRQTLGQGPEFLTYFQNEAQLEKSRLLSDRFSAERPKGSFSTLEIQRTEQGDSAMYLCASSFPTQSSNTEAFFGQGTRLTVV.

The chain is built from TRBV7-9 and TRBJ2-3; checking the TCRdb D call of TRBD2 is not possible without DNA. The CDR3 runs 16 residues. Germline assignment: CDR1 SEHNR and CDR2 FQNEAQ (reference sequence). The CDR3 is CASRPKATTSTDTQYF.